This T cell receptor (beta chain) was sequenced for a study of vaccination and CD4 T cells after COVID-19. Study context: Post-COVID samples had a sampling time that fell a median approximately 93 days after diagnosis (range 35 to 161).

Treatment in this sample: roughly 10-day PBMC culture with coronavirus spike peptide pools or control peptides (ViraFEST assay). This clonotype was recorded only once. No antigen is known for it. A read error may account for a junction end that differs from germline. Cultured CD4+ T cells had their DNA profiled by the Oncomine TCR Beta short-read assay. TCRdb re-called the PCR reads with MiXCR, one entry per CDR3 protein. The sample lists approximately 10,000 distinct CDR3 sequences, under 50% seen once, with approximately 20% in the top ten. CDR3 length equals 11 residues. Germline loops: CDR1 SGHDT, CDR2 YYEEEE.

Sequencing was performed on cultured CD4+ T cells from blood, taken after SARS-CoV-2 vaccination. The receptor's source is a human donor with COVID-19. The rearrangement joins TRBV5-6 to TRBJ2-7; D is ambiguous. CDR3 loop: CASSFSDEQYF. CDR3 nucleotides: TGTGCCAGCAGCTTCTCCGACGAGCAGTACTTC.